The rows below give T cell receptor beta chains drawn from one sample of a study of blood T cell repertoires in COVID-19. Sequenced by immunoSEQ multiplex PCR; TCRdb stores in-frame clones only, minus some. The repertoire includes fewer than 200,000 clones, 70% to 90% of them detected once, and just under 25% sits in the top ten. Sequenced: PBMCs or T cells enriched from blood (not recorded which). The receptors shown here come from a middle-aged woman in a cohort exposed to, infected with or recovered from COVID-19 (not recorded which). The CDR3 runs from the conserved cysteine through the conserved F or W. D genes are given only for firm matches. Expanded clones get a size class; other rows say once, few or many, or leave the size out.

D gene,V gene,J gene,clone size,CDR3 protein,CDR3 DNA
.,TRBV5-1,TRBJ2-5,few,CASSPGSTQETQYF,TGCGCCAGCAGCCCTGGCTCCACCCAAGAGACCCAGTACTTC
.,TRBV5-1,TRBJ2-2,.,CASKAGGSGELFF,TGCGCCAGCAAAGCCGGGGGTTCCGGGGAGCTGTTTTTT
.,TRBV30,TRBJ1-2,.,CAWSGWGPTNYGYTF,TGTGCCTGGAGTGGTTGGGGGCCAACTAACTATGGCTACACCTTC
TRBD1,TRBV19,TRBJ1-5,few,CASSTSPTGSNQPQHF,TGTGCCAGTAGTACGTCCCCGACAGGGAGCAATCAGCCCCAGCATTTT
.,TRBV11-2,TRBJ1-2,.,CASSFGKGGSYGYTF,TGTGCCAGCAGCTTTGGGAAAGGGGGTAGCTATGGCTACACCTTC
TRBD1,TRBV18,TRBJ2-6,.,CASSPTRDRGYGANVLTF,TGTGCCAGCTCACCAACCCGGGACAGGGGGTATGGGGCCAACGTCCTGACTTTC
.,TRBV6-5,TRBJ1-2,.,CASSYATGDHYGYTF,TGTGCCAGCAGTTACGCGACAGGTGACCACTATGGCTACACCTTC
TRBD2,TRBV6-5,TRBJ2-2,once,CASTRAGVNTGELFF,TGTGCCAGCACCCGAGCGGGGGTGAACACCGGGGAGCTGTTTTTT
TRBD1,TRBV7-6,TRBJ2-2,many,CASSPRPGQGETGELFF,TGTGCCAGCAGCCCGCGACCCGGACAGGGAGAAACCGGGGAGCTGTTTTTT
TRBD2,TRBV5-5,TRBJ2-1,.,CASSLVASGRGEQFF,TGTGCCAGCAGCTTGGTGGCTAGCGGGAGGGGTGAGCAGTTCTTC
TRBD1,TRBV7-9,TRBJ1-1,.,CASSVAQGVNTEAFF,TGTGCCAGCAGCGTAGCTCAGGGGGTGAACACTGAAGCTTTCTTT
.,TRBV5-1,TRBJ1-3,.,CASSTSSSGNTIYF,TGCGCCAGCAGCACGAGTAGCTCTGGAAACACCATATATTTT
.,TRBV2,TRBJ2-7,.,CASSEGGRKNSYEQYF,TGTGCCAGCAGTGAGGGGGGACGGAAGAACTCCTACGAGCAGTACTTC
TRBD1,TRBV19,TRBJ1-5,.,CASSIGQGIQPQHF,TGTGCCAGTAGTATAGGACAGGGGATACAGCCCCAGCATTTT
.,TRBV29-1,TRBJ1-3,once,CSVRPGQGSGNTIYF,TGCAGCGTTCGCCCGGGCCAGGGATCTGGAAACACCATATATTTT
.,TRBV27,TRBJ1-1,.,CASSHLDRNTEAFF,TGTGCCAGCAGTCACCTGGACAGAAACACTGAAGCTTTCTTT
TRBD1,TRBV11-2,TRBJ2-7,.,CASSFASGTGTYEQYF,TGTGCCAGCAGCTTTGCCTCCGGGACAGGTACATACGAGCAGTACTTC
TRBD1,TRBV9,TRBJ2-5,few,CASSITQGAQETQYF,TGTGCCAGCAGCATTACACAGGGGGCTCAAGAGACCCAGTACTTC
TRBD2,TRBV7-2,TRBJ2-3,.,CASSLAGGATDTQYF,TGTGCCAGCAGCTTAGCCGGGGGGGCCACAGATACGCAGTATTTT
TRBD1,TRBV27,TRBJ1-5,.,CASSLSPGQFNQPQHF,TGTGCCAGCAGTCTCTCCCCGGGACAGTTCAATCAGCCCCAGCATTTT
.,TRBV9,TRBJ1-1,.,CASSVVGPRGTEAFF,TGTGCCAGCAGCGTAGTCGGCCCAAGAGGCACTGAAGCTTTCTTT
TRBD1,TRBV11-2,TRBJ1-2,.,CASSPRAGGDYGYTF,TGTGCCAGCAGCCCCCGGGCAGGGGGCGACTATGGCTACACCTTC
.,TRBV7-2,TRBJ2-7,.,CASSLKTPASYEQYF,TGTGCCAGCAGCTTAAAGACTCCCGCCTCCTACGAGCAGTACTTC
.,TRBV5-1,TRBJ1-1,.,CASSLDGGRGTEAFF,TGCGCCAGCAGCTTGGATGGGGGCCGAGGGACTGAAGCTTTCTTT
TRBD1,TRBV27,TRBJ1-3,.,CASSPLPDRGGNTIYF,TGTGCCAGCAGTCCTCTCCCCGACAGGGGTGGAAACACCATATATTTT
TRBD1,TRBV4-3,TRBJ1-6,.,CASSQDGGTANSPLHF,TGCGCCAGCAGCCAAGATGGGGGGACAGCTAATTCACCCCTCCACTTT
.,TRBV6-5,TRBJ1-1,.,CASSYDKSNTEAFF,TGTGCCAGCAGTTACGACAAATCGAACACTGAAGCTTTCTTT
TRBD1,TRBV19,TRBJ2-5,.,CASSRQGQETQYF,TGTGCCAGTAGTCGACAGGGCCAAGAGACCCAGTACTTC
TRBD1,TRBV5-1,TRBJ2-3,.,CASSLPGTGSTDTQYF,TGCGCCAGCAGCTTACCCGGGACAGGTAGCACAGATACGCAGTATTTT
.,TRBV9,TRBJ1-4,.,CASSVEGATNEKLFF,TGTGCCAGCAGCGTAGAGGGGGCAACTAATGAAAAACTGTTTTTT
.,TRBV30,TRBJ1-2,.,CAWSFTNVYGYTF,TGTGCCTGGAGTTTTACTAACGTCTATGGCTACACCTTC
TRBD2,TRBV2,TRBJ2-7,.,CASARAGGSYEQYF,TGTGCCAGCGCCCGAGCGGGAGGCTCCTACGAGCAGTACTTC
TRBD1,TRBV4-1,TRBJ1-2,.,CASSAPGGSDYGYTF,TGCGCCAGCAGCGCCCCAGGGGGCTCCGACTATGGCTACACCTTC
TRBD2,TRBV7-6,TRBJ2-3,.,CASSLRAGEDTQYF,TGTGCCAGCAGCCTCCGCGCGGGAGAGGATACGCAGTATTTT
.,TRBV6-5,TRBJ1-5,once,CASRDRSNQPQHF,TGTGCCAGCAGGGACAGAAGCAATCAGCCCCAGCATTTT
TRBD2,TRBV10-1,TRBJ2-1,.,CASSESLAGAYNEQFF,TGCGCCAGCAGTGAGTCGCTAGCGGGAGCCTACAATGAGCAGTTCTTC
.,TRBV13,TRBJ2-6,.,CASSLRGGRSSGANVLTF,TGTGCCAGCAGCTTACGTGGGGGGAGAAGCTCTGGGGCCAACGTCCTGACTTTC
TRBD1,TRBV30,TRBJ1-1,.,CAWSRGTGINTEAFF,TGTGCCTGGAGTAGAGGGACAGGAATTAACACTGAAGCTTTCTTT
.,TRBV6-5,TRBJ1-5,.,CASSYVAGVQPQHF,TGTGCCAGCAGTTACGTGGCAGGGGTCCAGCCCCAGCATTTT
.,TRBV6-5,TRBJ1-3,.,CASTHRVPGNTIYF,TGTGCCAGCACCCACCGGGTCCCTGGAAACACCATATATTTT
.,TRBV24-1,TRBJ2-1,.,CATSGGRQLYNEQFF,TGTGCCACCAGTGGGGGGCGGCAGCTCTACAATGAGCAGTTCTTC
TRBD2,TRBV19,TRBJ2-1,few,CASNLGLAGNNEQFF,TGTGCCAGTAACTTGGGTCTAGCGGGTAATAATGAGCAGTTCTTC
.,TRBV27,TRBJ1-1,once,CASSLSADTEAFF,TGTGCCAGCAGTTTATCGGCCGACACTGAAGCTTTCTTT
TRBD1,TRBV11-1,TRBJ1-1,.,CASIPGTDTEAFF,TGTGCCAGCATACCCGGGACAGACACTGAAGCTTTCTTT
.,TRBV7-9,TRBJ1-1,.,CASFTSPGTEAFF,TGTGCCAGCTTCACTTCGCCGGGTACTGAAGCTTTCTTT
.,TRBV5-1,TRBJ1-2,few,CASSLSDRDYGYTF,TGCGCCAGCAGCTTGTCGGACAGAGACTATGGCTACACCTTC
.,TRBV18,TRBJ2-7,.,CASSRGDEQYF,TGTGCCAGCTCACGGGGAGACGAGCAGTACTTC
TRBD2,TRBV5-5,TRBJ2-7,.,CASSLGTSGSPSYEQYF,TGTGCCAGCAGCTTGGGGACCAGCGGGAGTCCATCCTACGAGCAGTACTTC
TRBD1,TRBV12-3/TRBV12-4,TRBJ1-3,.,CASSDRGIVDF,TGTGCCAGCAGTGACAGGGGGATCGTGGATTTT
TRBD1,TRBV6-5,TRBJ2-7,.,CACQTGTASSYEQYF,TGTGCCTGCCAGACCGGGACAGCGAGCTCCTACGAGCAGTACTTC
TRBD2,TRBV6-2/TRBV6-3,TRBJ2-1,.,CASSYDGRIRNEQFF,TGTGCCAGCAGTTACGACGGGAGGATTCGCAATGAGCAGTTCTTC
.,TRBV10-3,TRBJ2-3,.,CAISEPTGSTDTQYF,TGTGCCATCAGTGAGCCGACTGGAAGCACAGATACGCAGTATTTT
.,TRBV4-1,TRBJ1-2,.,CASSQEAVTYGYTF,TGCGCCAGCAGCCAAGAGGCGGTAACCTATGGCTACACCTTC
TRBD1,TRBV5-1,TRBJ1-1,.,CASSLGDRGSAFF,TGCGCCAGCAGCTTGGGAGACAGGGGATCCGCTTTCTTT
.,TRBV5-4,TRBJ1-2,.,CASSQVGSNYGYTF,TGTGCCAGCAGCCAGGTTGGATCTAACTATGGCTACACCTTC